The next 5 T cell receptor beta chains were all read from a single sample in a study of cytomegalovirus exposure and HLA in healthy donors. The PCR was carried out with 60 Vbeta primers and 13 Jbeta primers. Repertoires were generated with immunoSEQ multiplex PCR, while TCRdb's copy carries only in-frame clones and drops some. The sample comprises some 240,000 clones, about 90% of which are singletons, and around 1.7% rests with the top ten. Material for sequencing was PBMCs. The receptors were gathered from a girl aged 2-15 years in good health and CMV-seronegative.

CDR3 nucleotide sequence: TGTGCCTGGAGTTCGGCTAGCGTTGCCCTTAATAGGGCCCAGTACTTC. This gives the protein CAWSSASVALNRAQYF. The V gene is TRBV30, the J gene TRBJ2-5; possibly TRBD2 for D (6 bases). The V gene lost 2 bases and the J gene lost 9 bases, with 25 bases spanning the gap. Per germline, CDR1 GTSNPN and CDR2 SVGIG (reference sequence). The CDR3 spans 16 residues.

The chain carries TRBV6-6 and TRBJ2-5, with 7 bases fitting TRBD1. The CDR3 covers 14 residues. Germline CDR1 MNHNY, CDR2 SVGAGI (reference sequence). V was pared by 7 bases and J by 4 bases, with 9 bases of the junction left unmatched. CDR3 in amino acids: CASINRGWGETQYF. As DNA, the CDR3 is TGTGCCAGCATTAACAGGGGTTGGGGAGAGACCCAGTACTTC.

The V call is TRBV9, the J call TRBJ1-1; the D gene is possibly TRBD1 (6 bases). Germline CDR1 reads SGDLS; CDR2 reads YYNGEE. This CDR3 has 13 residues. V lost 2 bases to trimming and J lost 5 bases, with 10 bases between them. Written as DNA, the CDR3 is TGTGCCAGCAGCGTCGCAGGGGAAACTGAAGCTTTCTTT. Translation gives CASSVAGETEAFF.

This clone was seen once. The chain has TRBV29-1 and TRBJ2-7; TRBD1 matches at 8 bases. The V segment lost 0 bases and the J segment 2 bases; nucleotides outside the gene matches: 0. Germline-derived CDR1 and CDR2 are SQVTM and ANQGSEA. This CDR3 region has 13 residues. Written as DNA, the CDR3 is TGCAGCGTTGAAGAGACAGGGGCCTACGAGCAGTACTTC. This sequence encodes CSVEETGAYEQYF.

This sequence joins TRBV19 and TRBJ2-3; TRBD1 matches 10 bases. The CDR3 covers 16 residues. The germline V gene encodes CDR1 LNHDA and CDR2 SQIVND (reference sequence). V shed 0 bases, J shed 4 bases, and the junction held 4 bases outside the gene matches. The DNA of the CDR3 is TGTGCCAGTAGTATAGAGGGACAGGGGATCTCAGATACGCAGTATTTT. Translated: CASSIEGQGISDTQYF.